These 28 T cell receptor beta chains were sequenced from one sample in a study of spatial heterogeneity in lung cancer. Each CDR3 protein is one row after TCRdb ran MiXCR on the 5' RACE reads. The table shows tens of thousands of distinct CDR3 sequences, with roughly 13% occurring only once. Described time point: sample taken at primary tumor resection. Frozen PBMC, nontumor lung or tumor provided whole RNA, which was sequenced unsorted. Material: PBMCs, obtained at surgery. Every receptor here comes from a male donor with early-stage non-small cell lung cancer.

The rearrangement joins TRBV6-1 to TRBJ2-5, with 8 bases matching TRBD1. Trimming removed 7 bases from V and 1 base from J; junction bases left unmatched: 8. The length of the CDR3 is 15 residues. Germline loops: CDR1 MNHNS, CDR2 SASEGT. CDR3: CASTQGAQSQETQYF. The CDR3 DNA sequence: TGTGCCAGCACCCAGGGGGCGCAGTCCCAAGAGACCCAGTACTTC.

This clonotype was detected ten times or more. The rearrangement links TRBV9 to TRBJ2-3, with 7 bases matching TRBD1. This CDR3 has 16 residues. Germline V gene sequence: CDR1 SGDLS, CDR2 YYNGEE. After removal of 5 bases from V and 3 bases from J, the junction contained 12 bases not matched to a gene. The CDR3 bases are TGTGCCAGCAGTATGCTAATAACAGGGGAGACAGATACGCAGTATTTT. Protein sequence: CASSMLITGETDTQYF.

The V call is TRBV5-1, the J call TRBJ2-1; TRBD2 matches 13 bases. Germline V gene lookup returns CDR1 SGHRS and CDR2 YFSETQ. The length of the CDR3 is 16 residues. V lost 5 bases and J lost 7; bases outside the gene matches: 9. This chain's CDR3 is CASSSSLAGGLNEQFF. CDR3 DNA sequence: TGCGCCAGCAGTTCCTCACTAGCGGGGGGGCTTAATGAGCAGTTCTTC.

V usage is TRBV19 and J usage is TRBJ1-5; D is perhaps TRBD1 (6 bases). Germline assignment: CDR1 LNHDA and CDR2 SQIVND (reference sequence). The V end was cut by 7 bases, the J end by 3 bases, with 13 bases between. CDR3 length equals 14 residues. CDR3 coding DNA: TGTGCCAGTATCGAACAGGGCCACAATCAGCCCCAGCATTTT. Its protein is CASIEQGHNQPQHF.

Comment on this clonotype: With a much larger clone just one base away, this may be a read error. V usage is TRBV5-6 and J usage is TRBJ1-4; D ambiguous. The germline V gene has CDR1 SGHDT and CDR2 YYEEEE. This CDR3 contains 16 residues. Written as DNA, the CDR3 is TGTGTCAGCAGCTTGCTTGCTGCCAGGACGAATGAAAAACTGTTTTTT. It translates to CVSSLLAARTNEKLFF.

V gene TRBV7-8 combines with J gene TRBJ2-1; TRBD2 might be the D (6 bases). The ends were cut back, 5 bases at V and 8 bases at J, with 22 bases in the middle. Germline CDR1 SGHVS, CDR2 FQNEAQ. There are 16 residues in the CDR3. The CDR3 nucleotides are TGTGCCAGCAGCAGATGGAGGGCCAATAACGCGGATGAGCAGTTCTTC. It yields the protein CASSRWRANNADEQFF.

The chain links TRBV6-6 to TRBJ1-1; D is unclear. The CDR3 spans 13 residues. Germline V gene sequence: CDR1 MNHNY, CDR2 SVGAGI (reference sequence). Trimming pared 10 bases from V and 0 bases from J, leaving 12 bases between. This CDR3 reads CATRSLMNTEAFF. The CDR3 DNA is TGTGCCACCCGGAGCCTGATGAACACTGAAGCTTTCTTT.

This clonotype was observed many times. The J gene is TRBJ1-1, the V gene TRBV2; 8 bases align to TRBD1. The length of the CDR3 is 14 residues. Germline V CDR1 and CDR2: SNHLY, FYNNEI. After removal of 5 bases from V and 4 bases from J, the junction contained 6 bases not matched to a gene. The CDR3 nucleotides are TGTGCCAGCAGTTCCAGGGGGCCGAGCACTGAAGCTTTCTTT. Encoded protein: CASSSRGPSTEAFF. Drawing the rest from reference TRBV2 and TRBJ1-1, the complete variable domain is EPEVTQTPSHQVTQMGQEVILRCVPISNHLYFYWYRQILGQKVEFLVSFYNNEISEKSEIFDDQFSVERPDGSNFTLKIRSTKLEDSAMYFCASSSRGPSTEAFFGQGTRLTVV.

This clonotype occurred many times. The chain couples TRBV23-1 to TRBJ2-3; 7 nucleotides match TRBD2. TRBV23-1 is labeled an ORF, and its function is uncertain. V lost 1 base and J lost 1; bases outside the gene matches: 8. The CDR3 spans 17 residues. The CDR3 DNA reads TGCGCCAGCAGTCAATGGGGAGGGACCCTCGGCACAGATACGCAGTATTTT. The encoded protein is CASSQWGGTLGTDTQYF.

The rearrangement links TRBV9 to TRBJ1-4; D unclear. The V gene's germline CDR1 is SGDLS and CDR2 YYNGEE. This CDR3 comprises 13 residues. The ends were cut back, 0 bases at V and 5 bases at J, with 5 bases in the middle. The CDR3 sequence: CASSVAGNEKLFF. The CDR3, as DNA: TGTGCCAGCAGCGTAGCGGGAAATGAAAAACTGTTTTTT.

V usage is TRBV10-1 and J usage is TRBJ2-2; unclear D gene. Germline V gives CDR1 WNHNN, CDR2 SYGVQD (reference sequence). This CDR3 region has 13 residues. V was pared by 3 bases and J by 7 bases, with 9 bases between. The CDR3 spells CASSDSNVGELFF. CDR3 coding DNA: TGCGCCAGCAGTGATTCTAATGTCGGGGAGCTGTTTTTT.

This clonotype turned up a few times. The chain has TRBV6-6 and TRBJ2-5; a possible D gene is TRBD1 (5 bases). Germline V gene data show CDR1 as MNHNY and CDR2 as SVGAGI (reference sequence). The V end was cut by 0 bases, the J end by 5 bases, with 13 bases between. The CDR3 contains 15 residues. DNA for the CDR3: TGTGCCAGCAGTTACTCATTGACTGGGGCGGAGACCCAGTACTTC. Translating gives CASSYSLTGAETQYF.

The chain is built from TRBV18 and TRBJ2-5; D is ambiguous. The CDR3 consists of 14 residues. Between the trimmed V and J ends, which lost 2 bases and 0 bases, there was a span of 7 bases. Germline values: CDR1 KGHSH, CDR2 LQKENI. CDR3 coding DNA: TGTGCCAGCTCACCAGTGGCGAACCAAGAGACCCAGTACTTC. Encoded protein: CASSPVANQETQYF. Supplemented by reference TRBV18 and TRBJ2-5, the full variable domain reads NAGVMQNPRHLVRRRGQEARLRCSPMKGHSHVYWYRQLPEEGLKFMVYLQKENIIDESGMPKERFSAEFPKEGPSILRIQQVVRGDSAAYFCASSPVANQETQYFGPGTRLLVL.

The genes are TRBV29-1 and TRBJ1-5, with D possibly being TRBD1 (5 bases). Per the germline V gene, CDR1 is SQVTM and CDR2 is ANQGSEA. V dropped 6 bases and J dropped 5 bases, with 11 bases sitting between them. CDR3 size: 12 residues. The CDR3 DNA sequence: TGCAGCGTAGGTTCCAGGGATCAGCCCCAGCATTTT. The encoded protein is CSVGSRDQPQHF. Based on the CDR3 plus reference TRBV29-1 and TRBJ1-5, the full variable domain is SAVISQKPSRDICQRGTSLTIQCQVDSQVTMMFWYRQQPGQSLTLIATANQGSEATYESGFVIDKFPISRPNLTFSTLTVSNMSPEDSSIYLCSVGSRDQPQHFGDGTRLSIL.

The J gene is TRBJ1-2, the V gene TRBV7-6; perhaps TRBD1 as D (6 bases). Germline V gene data show CDR1 as SGHVS and CDR2 as FNYEAQ. The CDR3 runs to 13 residues. The V end was cut by 3 bases, the J end by 3 bases, with 8 bases between. The DNA for the CDR3 is TGTGCCAGCAGCTTTTCAGGGGACTATGGCTACACCTTC. It is translated as CASSFSGDYGYTF. Based on the CDR3 plus reference TRBV7-6 and TRBJ1-2, the full variable domain is GAGVSQSPRYKVTKRGQDVALRCDPISGHVSLYWYRQALGQGPEFLTYFNYEAQQDKSGLPNDRFSAERPEGSISTLTIQRTEQRDSAMYRCASSFSGDYGYTFGSGTRLTVV.

The chain combines TRBV3-1 with TRBJ2-1, with 9 bases fitting TRBD1. CDR1 and CDR2 (germline): LGHDT, YNNKEL (reference sequence). The ends lost 3 bases at V and 6 bases at J; junction bases unmatched: 15. This CDR3 has 18 amino acids. The CDR3 is CASSQETPGTGTGNEQFF. The CDR3 bases are TGTGCCAGCAGCCAGGAGACTCCCGGGACAGGGACTGGCAATGAGCAGTTCTTC.

In DNA, the CDR3 is TGTGCCAGCAGCCAAGATAGTACAGGGTCCCAGCCCCAGCATTTT. This encodes CASSQDSTGSQPQHF. The chain combines TRBV4-2 with TRBJ1-5, with D possibly matching TRBD1 (6 bases). The V end lost 0 bases, the J end lost 7 bases, and 13 bases lay between the germline ends. In germline, CDR1 is LGHNA, CDR2 YNFKEQ. The CDR3 loop spans 15 amino acids.

The V and J genes are TRBV5-1 and TRBJ1-5; 10 positions agree with TRBD1. Germline assignment: CDR1 SGHRS and CDR2 YFSETQ. This CDR3 region has 15 residues. J lost 4 bases, V lost 3 bases, and 4 bases had no gene match. The CDR3 region has the DNA TGCGCCAGCAGCTCGGGACAGGGGTCGAATCAGCCCCAGCATTTT. It is translated as CASSSGQGSNQPQHF.

J is TRBJ2-7 and V is TRBV6-5; tentatively, D is TRBD2 (5 bases). The CDR3 runs to 17 residues. The V end lost 0 bases, the J end lost 5 bases, and 20 bases lay between the germline ends. CDR1 and CDR2 from the germline V gene are MNHEY and SVGAGI. The CDR3 nucleotides read TGTGCCAGCAGTTACTCCCAGCTTGAGGGCCCTCTGGACGAGCAGTACTTC. Protein sequence: CASSYSQLEGPLDEQYF.

Here the CDR3 DNA reads TGTGCCATCAGTCTCCGACAGGGGGCAGCTGGAAACACCATATATTTT. Its protein is CAISLRQGAAGNTIYF. The V gene is TRBV10-3, the J gene TRBJ1-3, with TRBD1 matching over 10 bases. The CDR3 is 16 amino acids. Unmatched junction bases numbered 6, after V lost 5 bases and J lost 2 bases. The germline V gene has CDR1 ENHRY and CDR2 SYGVKD.

The chain is built from TRBV3-1 and TRBJ2-2; 10 nucleotides match TRBD2. V shed 5 bases and J 2 bases; nucleotides not matched to a gene: 8. This CDR3 is built from 17 residues. Germline V lookup: CDR1 LGHDT, CDR2 YNNKEL (reference sequence). The CDR3 here is CASSISLAGVNTGELFF. CDR3 bases: TGTGCCAGCAGCATCAGCCTAGCGGGAGTTAACACCGGGGAGCTGTTTTTT.

The chain has TRBV10-3 and TRBJ2-3; D remains ambiguous. Germline CDR1 and CDR2: ENHRY and SYGVKD. The CDR3 has 14 residues. Trimming shortened V by 3 bases and J by 0 bases, and 7 bases separated the two germline ends. In DNA form, the CDR3 reads TGTGCCATCAGTGATGGGCGTAGCACAGATACGCAGTATTTT. Translating it yields CAISDGRSTDTQYF.

J is TRBJ2-3 and V is TRBV7-2; TRBD2 might be the D (6 bases). The CDR3 is 16 residues long. Germline CDR1 and CDR2: SGHTA and FQGNSA. The germline V and J ends were trimmed by 1 base and 6 bases, with 17 bases remaining between them. For the CDR3, the DNA is TGTGCCAGCAGCTTAGTTGGTAGCGGAGGCTCCGATACGCAGTATTTT. Translated, it gives CASSLVGSGGSDTQYF. The entire variable domain, with the rest obtained from reference TRBV7-2 and TRBJ2-3, is as follows: GAGVSQSPSNKVTEKGKDVELRCDPISGHTALYWYRQSLGQGLEFLIYFQGNSAPDKSGLPSDRFSAERTGGSVSTLTIQRTQQEDSAVYLCASSLVGSGGSDTQYFGPGTRLTVL.

This clonotype has only a few counts. The DNA is omitted, as the CDR3 cannot be located on it reliably, and the CDR3 follows TCRdb's listing. This rearrangement joins TRBV10-1 to TRBJ2-7; the table's D call of TRBD1 was not tested on the DNA. Germline V gives CDR1 WNHNN, CDR2 SYGVQD (reference sequence). The CDR3 region is 11 residues in length, termini included. The chain's CDR3 is CAIPVGQGAKF.

This clonotype has a handful of counts. The DNA is omitted, as the CDR3 cannot be located on it reliably, and the CDR3 follows TCRdb's listing. The genes are TRBV5-7 and TRBJ2-2; the table gives TRBD1 as D, unverified against the DNA. TRBV5-7 is flagged as an ORF with uncertain function. With termini counted, the CDR3 has 17 amino acids. CDR3 residues: CASSLERTGSTPGSCFF.

J is TRBJ2-1 and V is TRBV7-8; D not resolved. V lost 1 base and J 6 bases, leaving 19 bases between the germline ends. CDR3 size: 17 residues. CDR1 is SGHVS, CDR2 FQNEAQ, per germline. CDR3 sequence reads: CASSLVFRTRPSNEQFF. The CDR3 nucleotides are TGTGCCAGCAGCTTAGTCTTTCGGACCCGCCCTAGCAATGAGCAGTTCTTC. Full variable domain (outside the CDR3, taken from reference TRBV7-8 and TRBJ2-1): GAGVSQSPRYKVAKRGQDVALRCDPISGHVSLFWYQQALGQGPEFLTYFQNEAQLDKSGLPSDRFFAERPEGSVSTLKIQRTQQEDSAVYLCASSLVFRTRPSNEQFFGPGTRLTVL.

This clonotype occurred many times. This rearrangement joins TRBV6-1 to TRBJ2-7; maybe TRBD1 (6 bases). The germline V and J ends were trimmed by 3 bases and 0 bases, with 12 bases remaining between them. CDR1 and CDR2 from the germline V gene are MNHNS and SASEGT. The CDR3 covers 15 residues. In nucleotides, the CDR3 is TGTGCCAGCAGTGATGTAGGACAGATCTCCTACGAGCAGTACTTC. Translation gives CASSDVGQISYEQYF.

This clonotype was detected a few times. The germline gene is not matched at one end of the junction; a read error may be the cause. The chain combines TRBV7-7 with TRBJ2-7; TRBD1 aligns across 7 bases. The germline gives CDR1 SSHAT, CDR2 FNYEAQ (reference sequence). CDR3 length: 13 residues. CDR3 amino acids: CASSLDRAGEQYF. In DNA form, the CDR3 reads TGTGCTAGCAGCTTAGACAGGGCCGGAGAGCAGTACTTC.